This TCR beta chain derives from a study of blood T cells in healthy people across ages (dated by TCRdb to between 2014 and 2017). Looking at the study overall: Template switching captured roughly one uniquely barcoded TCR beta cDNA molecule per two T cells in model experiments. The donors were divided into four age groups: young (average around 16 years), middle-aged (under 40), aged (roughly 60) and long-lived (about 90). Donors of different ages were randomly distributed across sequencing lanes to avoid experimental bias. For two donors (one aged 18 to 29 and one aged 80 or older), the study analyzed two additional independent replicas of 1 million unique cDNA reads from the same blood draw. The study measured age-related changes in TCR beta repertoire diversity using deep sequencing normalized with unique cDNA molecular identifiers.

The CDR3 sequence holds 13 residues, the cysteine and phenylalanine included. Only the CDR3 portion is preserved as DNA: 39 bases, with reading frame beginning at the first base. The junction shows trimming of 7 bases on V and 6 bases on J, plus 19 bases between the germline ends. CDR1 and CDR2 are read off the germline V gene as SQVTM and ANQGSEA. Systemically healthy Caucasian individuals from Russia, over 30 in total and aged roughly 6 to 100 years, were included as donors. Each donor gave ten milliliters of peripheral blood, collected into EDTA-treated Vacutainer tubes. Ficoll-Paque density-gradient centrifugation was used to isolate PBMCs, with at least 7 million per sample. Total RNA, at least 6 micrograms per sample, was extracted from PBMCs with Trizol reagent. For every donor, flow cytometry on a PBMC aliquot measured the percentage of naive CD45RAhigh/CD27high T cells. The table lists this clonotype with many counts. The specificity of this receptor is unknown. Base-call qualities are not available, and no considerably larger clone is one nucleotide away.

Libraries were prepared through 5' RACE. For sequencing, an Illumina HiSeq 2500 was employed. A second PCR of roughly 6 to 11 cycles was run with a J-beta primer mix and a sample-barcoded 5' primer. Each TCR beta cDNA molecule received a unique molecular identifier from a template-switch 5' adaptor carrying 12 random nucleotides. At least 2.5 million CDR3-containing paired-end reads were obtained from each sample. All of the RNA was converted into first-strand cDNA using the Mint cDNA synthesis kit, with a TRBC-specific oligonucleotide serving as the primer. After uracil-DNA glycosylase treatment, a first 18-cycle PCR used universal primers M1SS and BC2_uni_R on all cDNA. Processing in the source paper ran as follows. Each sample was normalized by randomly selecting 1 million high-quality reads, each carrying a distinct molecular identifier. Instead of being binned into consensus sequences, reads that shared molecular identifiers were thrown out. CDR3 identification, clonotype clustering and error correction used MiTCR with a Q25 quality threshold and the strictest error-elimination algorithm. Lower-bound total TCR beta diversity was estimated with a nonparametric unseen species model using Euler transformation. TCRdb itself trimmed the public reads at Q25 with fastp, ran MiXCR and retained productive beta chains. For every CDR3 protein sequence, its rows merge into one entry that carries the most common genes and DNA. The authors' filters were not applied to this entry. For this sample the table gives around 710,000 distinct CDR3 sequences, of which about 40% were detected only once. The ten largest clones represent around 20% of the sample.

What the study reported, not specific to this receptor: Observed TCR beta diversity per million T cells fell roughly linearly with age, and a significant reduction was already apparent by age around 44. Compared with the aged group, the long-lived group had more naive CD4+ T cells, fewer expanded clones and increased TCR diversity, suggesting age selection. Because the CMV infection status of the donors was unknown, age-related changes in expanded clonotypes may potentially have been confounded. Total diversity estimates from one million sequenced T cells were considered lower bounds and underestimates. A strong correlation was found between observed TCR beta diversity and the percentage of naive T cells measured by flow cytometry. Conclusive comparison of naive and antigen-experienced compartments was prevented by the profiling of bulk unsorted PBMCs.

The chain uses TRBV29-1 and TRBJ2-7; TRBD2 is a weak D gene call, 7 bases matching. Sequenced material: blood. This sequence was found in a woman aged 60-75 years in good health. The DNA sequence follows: TGCAGCGGGGGGGGCAGGGGCTCTGGCGAGCAGTACTTC. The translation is CSGGGRGSGEQYF.